The 26 T cell receptor beta chains below were found in one sample sequenced in a study of cytomegalovirus exposure and HLA in healthy donors. The assay was immunoSEQ multiplex PCR, and TCRdb's table has in-frame clones only and misses some. The sample shows 150,000 to 200,000 clones, around 85% of them seen only once. The sequenced material came from PBMCs. All receptors derive from a man younger than 35 in good health and CMV-seropositive.

This clone has only a few counts. V gene TRBV9 combines with J gene TRBJ1-3, with D uncertain. Trimming removed 0 bases at V and 3 bases at J, with 7 bases between. This CDR3 contains 14 residues. Germline CDR1 SGDLS, CDR2 YYNGEE. CDR3 amino acids: CASSVDGYGNTIYF. CDR3 bases: TGTGCCAGCAGCGTAGACGGGTATGGAAACACCATATATTTT.

This chain uses TRBV7-2 with TRBJ2-5; 14 bases agree with TRBD2. V gave up 3 bases and J gave up 1 base; unmatched junction bases: 4. CDR1 and CDR2 from the germline V gene are SGHTA and FQGNSA. The CDR3 runs to 17 residues. The CDR3 reads CASSFKTSGGGQETQYF. The CDR3 DNA follows: TGTGCCAGCAGCTTCAAGACTAGCGGGGGGGGCCAAGAGACCCAGTACTTC.

This clone was seen only once. The chain joins TRBV19 to TRBJ1-2; 7 nucleotides align to TRBD1. J was trimmed by 5 bases and V by 4 bases; bases with no gene match: 10. The CDR3 contains 15 residues. Looked up from germline, CDR1 is LNHDA and CDR2 is SQIVND (reference sequence). CDR3 bases: TGTGCCAGTAGTAGACTCTGGGGGACAGCTTATGGCTACACCTTC. Protein product: CASSRLWGTAYGYTF.

The J gene is TRBJ2-7, the V gene TRBV21-1; the table's D call, TRBD1, has no DNA check behind it. TRBV21-1 is annotated as a pseudogene. The CDR3 runs 15 residues. CDR3 loop: CASSTRDRGLGEQYF. The CDR3 nucleotides are TGTGCCAGCAGCACCCGGGACAGGGGGCTAGGCGAGCAGTACTTC.

This clone was seen once. This chain uses TRBV9 with TRBJ2-2; 9 nucleotides match TRBD2. V lost 3 bases, J lost 3 bases, and 6 bases stayed unmatched. The CDR3 extends over 16 amino acids. Per the germline V gene, CDR1 is SGDLS and CDR2 is YYNGEE. The CDR3 is CASSAASGVDTGELFF. CDR3 coding DNA: TGTGCCAGCAGCGCCGCTAGCGGGGTTGACACCGGGGAGCTGTTTTTT.

This chain links TRBV4-2 with TRBJ1-1; no definite D call. This CDR3 contains 15 residues. Germline V gene data show CDR1 as LGHNA and CDR2 as YNFKEQ. The V end was cut by 1 base, the J end by 1 base, with 10 bases between. The CDR3 DNA is TGTGCCAGCAGCCAAGGAACGCGGGAGAACACTGAAGCTTTCTTT. As protein: CASSQGTRENTEAFF.

The chain recombines TRBV7-7 with TRBJ1-5; D remains ambiguous. The CDR3 is 16 amino acids. From germline, CDR1 is SSHAT and CDR2 FNYEAQ (reference sequence). V lost 5 bases and J 3 bases, leaving 17 bases between the germline ends. DNA of the CDR3: TGTGCCAGCAGCCCCAAAGGAGTACGCCCCAATCAGCCCCAGCATTTT. Translation gives CASSPKGVRPNQPQHF.

The chain is built from TRBV5-1 and TRBJ2-7, with 8 bases that match TRBD1. J was trimmed by 0 bases and V by 6 bases; bases with no gene match: 8. The germline CDR1 and CDR2 sequences are SGHRS and YFSETQ. CDR3 length: 15 residues. The CDR3 is CASTPGQGSSYEQYF. CDR3 DNA: TGCGCCAGCACCCCTGGACAGGGAAGCTCCTACGAGCAGTACTTC.

The chain carries TRBV28 and TRBJ1-4, with 7 bases fitting TRBD1. Germline V gene lookup returns CDR1 MDHEN and CDR2 SYDVKM. This CDR3 has 15 amino acids. V dropped 6 bases and J dropped 3; count of bases not matched to a gene: 7. CDR3 sequence (DNA): TGTGCCAGCAGAGAGAGACAGGGATCTAATGAAAAACTGTTTTTT. Amino acid sequence: CASRERQGSNEKLFF.

The chain combines TRBV28 with TRBJ2-5, with 12 bases fitting TRBD2. Germline V lookup: CDR1 MDHEN, CDR2 SYDVKM. CDR3 length equals 15 residues. V lost 4 bases to trimming and J lost 2 bases; unmatched junction nucleotides: 2. The CDR3 nucleotides are TGTGCCAGCAGTTCTAGCGGGGGGGGACAAGAGACCCAGTACTTC. Translated, it gives CASSSSGGGQETQYF.

The rearrangement uses TRBV7-2 and TRBJ1-4; no clear D gene. The V end lost 9 bases, the J end lost 6 bases, and 14 bases lay between the germline ends. The germline V gene has CDR1 SGHTA and CDR2 FQGNSA. The CDR3 length is 13 residues. The CDR3 sequence: CASGRHTDEKLFF. For the CDR3, the DNA is TGTGCCAGTGGGAGGCACACAGATGAAAAACTGTTTTTT. Together with reference TRBV7-2 and TRBJ1-4, the CDR3 gives the full variable domain: GAGVSQSPSNKVTEKGKDVELRCDPISGHTALYWYRQSLGQGLEFLIYFQGNSAPDKSGLPSDRFSAERTGGSVSTLTIQRTQQEDSAVYLCASGRHTDEKLFFGSGTQLSVL.

The chain recombines TRBV6-1 with TRBJ2-2; TRBD1 matches at 9 bases. The CDR3 runs 14 residues. The ends lost 5 bases at V and 5 bases at J; junction bases unmatched: 3. CDR1 MNHNS and CDR2 SASEGT come from the germline V gene. CDR3 region: CASSKDRGTGELFF. CDR3 DNA: TGTGCCAGCAGTAAGGACAGGGGTACCGGGGAGCTGTTTTTT.

The gene calls are TRBV10-3 and TRBJ1-5, with D perhaps TRBD1 (6 bases). Trimming pared 3 bases from V and 9 bases from J, leaving 18 bases between. CDR3 length: 15 residues. The V gene's germline CDR1 is ENHRY and CDR2 SYGVKD. CDR3 DNA sequence: TGTGCCATCAGTGAAGGACAGTCCTGGGAGGGGCCCCAGCATTTT. Its translation is CAISEGQSWEGPQHF.

The chain combines TRBV7-9 with TRBJ2-7; 13 bases fit TRBD2. The CDR3 is 17 residues long. V shed 4 bases and J 0 bases; nucleotides not matched to a gene: 6. Germline V gene sequence: CDR1 SEHNR, CDR2 FQNEAQ (reference sequence). The CDR3, as DNA: TGTGCCAGCAGCTATGGACTAGCGGGAGCGATCTCCTACGAGCAGTACTTC. It encodes CASSYGLAGAISYEQYF.

The rearrangement uses TRBV11-2 and TRBJ2-7, with TRBD2 matching 7 bases. The CDR3 is 15 amino acids. The germline V gene has CDR1 SGHAT and CDR2 FQNNGV. The junction had 3 bases not matched to a gene; V was cut back by 1 base and J by 0 bases. The chain's CDR3 is CASSLVGGSSYEQYF. The CDR3 DNA reads TGTGCCAGCAGCTTAGTGGGCGGGAGCTCCTACGAGCAGTACTTC.

V is TRBV5-6 and J is TRBJ1-6, with 7 bases matching TRBD1. Germline V gene data show CDR1 as SGHDT and CDR2 as YYEEEE. This CDR3 contains 16 residues. Losses at the gene ends were 1 base for V and 8 bases for J; bases not matched to a gene: 9. CDR3 region: CASSLRGGASDSPLHF. The CDR3 coding sequence is TGTGCCAGCAGCTTGAGAGGGGGCGCATCGGATTCACCCCTCCACTTT. The full variable domain, in which reference TRBV5-6 and TRBJ1-6 provide the parts outside the CDR3, is DAGVTQSPTHLIKTRGQQVTLRCSPKSGHDTVSWYQQALGQGPQFIFQYYEEEERQRGNFPDRFSGHQFPNYSSELNVNALLLGDSALYLCASSLRGGASDSPLHFGNGTRLTVT.

This clone has a handful of counts. The chain carries TRBV28 and TRBJ2-7, with 8 bases aligning to TRBD2. Germline CDR1 and CDR2: MDHEN and SYDVKM. This CDR3 comprises 15 residues. V lost 7 bases to trimming and J lost 9 bases; unmatched junction nucleotides: 17. The CDR3 reads CASTSAGEGFWGQYF. The CDR3 DNA reads TGTGCCAGCACTTCAGCGGGAGAGGGGTTTTGGGGGCAGTACTTC.

In its sample, this clone was seen a few times. Distinct nucleotide sequences in the sample also encode this CDR3. J is TRBJ1-2 and V is TRBV7-9; the match to TRBD1 covers 7 bases. CDR1 and CDR2 (germline): SEHNR, FQNEAQ (reference sequence). With V trimmed by 1 base and J by 4 bases, 0 bases remained unmatched. This CDR3 has 13 residues. The DNA of the CDR3 is TGTGCCAGCAGCTTAGGACAGGGCTATGGCTACACCTTC. Translated, it gives CASSLGQGYGYTF.

The V call is TRBV18, the J call TRBJ2-3; D possibly corresponds to TRBD1 (5 bases). The CDR3 length is 14 residues. Trimming shortened V by 6 bases and J by 1 base, and 11 bases separated the two germline ends. Germline values: CDR1 KGHSH, CDR2 LQKENI. CDR3 DNA: TGTGCCAGCTCCCAGGGTGGGGGCACAGATACGCAGTATTTT. Translation: CASSQGGGTDTQYF. Full variable domain (remainder filled in from reference TRBV18 and TRBJ2-3): NAGVMQNPRHLVRRRGQEARLRCSPMKGHSHVYWYRQLPEEGLKFMVYLQKENIIDESGMPKERFSAEFPKEGPSILRIQQVVRGDSAAYFCASSQGGGTDTQYFGPGTRLTVL.

This rearrangement joins TRBV5-1 to TRBJ1-2, with D possibly matching TRBD1 (5 bases). Germline assignment: CDR1 SGHRS and CDR2 YFSETQ. Trimming removed 0 bases at V and 3 bases at J, with 12 bases between. This CDR3 region has 15 residues. The CDR3 loop reads CASSLDSQGHYGYTF. The CDR3 nucleotides are TGCGCCAGCAGCTTGGACAGCCAGGGCCACTATGGCTACACCTTC.

This clone was found a few times. The V gene is TRBV5-1, the J gene TRBJ2-3; tentative D call: TRBD1 (5 bases). This CDR3 is 15 amino acids long. Germline assignment: CDR1 SGHRS and CDR2 YFSETQ. Trimming took 4 bases from V and 4 from J, leaving 16 bases between them. DNA of the CDR3: TGCGCCAGCAGCCCTGGGGCAGAGAAGGCAGATACGCAGTATTTT. Translated: CASSPGAEKADTQYF.

This chain connects TRBV4-1 to TRBJ2-1; 12 positions match TRBD2. The CDR3 has 21 amino acids. The trim removed 0 bases at V and 2 bases at J, leaving 14 bases unmatched. Germline values: CDR1 MGHRA, CDR2 YSYEKL. The CDR3 DNA is TGCGCCAGCAGCCAAGAGAGGCTGGCACTAGCGGGGGGACCTACCTACAATGAGCAGTTCTTC. It codes for CASSQERLALAGGPTYNEQFF.

The chain couples TRBV7-2 to TRBJ1-4; no reliable D call. Germline assignment: CDR1 SGHTA and CDR2 FQGNSA. The CDR3 is made up of 14 amino acids. Trimming removed 3 bases from V and 7 bases from J, with 12 bases in between. CDR3 region: CASSLGAGGEKLFF. CDR3 coding DNA: TGTGCCAGCAGCTTGGGAGCGGGCGGTGAAAAACTGTTTTTT.

The chain couples TRBV2 to TRBJ2-1, with a weak D call TRBD2 (5 bases). Trimming pared 5 bases from V and 8 bases from J, leaving 16 bases between. This CDR3 is built from 14 residues. From germline, CDR1 is SNHLY and CDR2 FYNNEI. This CDR3 reads CASSLSPPGDEQFF. DNA of the CDR3: TGTGCCAGCAGTCTTTCTCCCCCCGGGGATGAGCAGTTCTTC.

The chain links TRBV9 to TRBJ2-1; possible D gene TRBD2, 6 bases. Germline V gene sequence: CDR1 SGDLS, CDR2 YYNGEE. V lost 0 bases and J 6 bases, leaving 10 bases between the germline ends. CDR3 size: 14 residues. The CDR3 DNA reads as TGTGCCAGCAGCGTAGAAGCGGGCCTCAATGAGCAGTTCTTC. Its protein is CASSVEAGLNEQFF.

Concerning this clone itself: Additional DNA sequences in this sample encode the identical CDR3. The chain uses TRBV7-3 and TRBJ2-7; 13 positions agree with TRBD2. The ends lost 5 bases at V and 5 bases at J; junction bases unmatched: 3. The CDR3 covers 14 residues. CDR1 is SGHTA, CDR2 FQGTGA, per germline. In DNA form, the CDR3 reads TGTGCCAGCAGCCCAGGACTAGCGGGGGACGAGCAGTACTTC. This gives the protein CASSPGLAGDEQYF.